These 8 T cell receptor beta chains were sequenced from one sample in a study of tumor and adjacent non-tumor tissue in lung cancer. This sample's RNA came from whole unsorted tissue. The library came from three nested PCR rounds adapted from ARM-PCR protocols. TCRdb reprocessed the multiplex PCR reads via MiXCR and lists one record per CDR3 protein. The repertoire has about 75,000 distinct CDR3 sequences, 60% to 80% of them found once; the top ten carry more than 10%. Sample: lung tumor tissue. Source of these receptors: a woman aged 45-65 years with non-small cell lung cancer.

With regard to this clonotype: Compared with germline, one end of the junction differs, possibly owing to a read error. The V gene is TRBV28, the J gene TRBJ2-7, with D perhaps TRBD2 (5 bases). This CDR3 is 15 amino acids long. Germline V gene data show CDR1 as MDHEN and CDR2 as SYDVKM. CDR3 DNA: TGTGCCAGTAATTTAAGCCGTGGGAGTTCCTACGAGCGGTACTTC. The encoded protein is CASNLSRGSSYERYF.

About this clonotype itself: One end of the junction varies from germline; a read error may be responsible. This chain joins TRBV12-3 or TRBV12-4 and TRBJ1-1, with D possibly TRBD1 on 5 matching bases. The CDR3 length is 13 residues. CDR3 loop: CASRLRKDTEALF. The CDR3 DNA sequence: TGTGCCAGCAGGCTACGGAAGGACACTGAAGCTCTCTTT.

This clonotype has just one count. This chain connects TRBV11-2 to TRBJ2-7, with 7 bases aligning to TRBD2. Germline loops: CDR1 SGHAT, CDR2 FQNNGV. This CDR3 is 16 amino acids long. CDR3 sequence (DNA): TGTGCTAGGAGCTTTCAAAGCGGGATGGGTTCCTACGAGCAGTACTTC. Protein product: CARSFQSGMGSYEQYF.

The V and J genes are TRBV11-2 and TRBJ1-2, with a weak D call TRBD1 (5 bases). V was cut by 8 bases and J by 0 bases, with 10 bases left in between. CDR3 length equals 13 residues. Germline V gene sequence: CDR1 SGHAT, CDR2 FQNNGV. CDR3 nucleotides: TGTGCCAGCGGGGGGATGTCTAACTATGGCTACACCTTC. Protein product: CASGGMSNYGYTF.

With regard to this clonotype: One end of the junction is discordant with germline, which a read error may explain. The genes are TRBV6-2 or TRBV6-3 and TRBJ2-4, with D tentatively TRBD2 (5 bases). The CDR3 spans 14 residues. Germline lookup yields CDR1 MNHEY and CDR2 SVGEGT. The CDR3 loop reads CASSLHERQKIQYF. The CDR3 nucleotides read TGTGCCAGCAGTCTCCACGAGCGGCAAAAGATTCAGTACTTC.

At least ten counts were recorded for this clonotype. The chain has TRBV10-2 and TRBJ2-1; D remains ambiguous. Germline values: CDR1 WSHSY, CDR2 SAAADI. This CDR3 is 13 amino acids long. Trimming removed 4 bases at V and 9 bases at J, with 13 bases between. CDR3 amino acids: CASSASTGTEQFF. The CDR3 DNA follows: TGCGCCAGCAGTGCTAGTACGGGCACTGAGCAGTTCTTC.

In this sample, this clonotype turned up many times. The CDR3 loop reads CAWRDNGNTIYF. The CDR3 DNA reads as TGTGCCTGGAGGGACAACGGAAACACCATATATTTT. The rearrangement uses TRBV30 and TRBJ1-3; D may be TRBD1 (5 bases). Trimming took off 3 bases at V and 4 bases at J, with 7 bases between the two ends. Germline-derived CDR1 and CDR2 are GTSNPN and SVGIG (reference sequence). The CDR3 totals 12 residues.

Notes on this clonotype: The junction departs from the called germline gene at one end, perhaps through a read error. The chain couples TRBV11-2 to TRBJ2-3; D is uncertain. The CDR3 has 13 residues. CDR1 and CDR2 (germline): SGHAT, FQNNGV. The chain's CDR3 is CANSLTFGDAQYF. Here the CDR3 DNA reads TGTGCCAACAGCTTAACCTTTGGAGACGCGCAGTATTTT.